A selection of T cell receptor beta chains follows, all from one sample in a study of shared clonotypes between healthy human individuals. Profiling relied on immunoSEQ multiplex PCR, and the TCRdb table lists in-frame clones only, not all of them. This table has 2 million to 3 million clones, under 95% appearing once. The sample was naive CD4+ T cells from PBMCs. These receptors came from a man between 18 and 29 years old in good health. Some clones in this sample may be carry-over from other donors' samples. CDR3s include the opening cysteine and the closing phenylalanine or tryptophan. The D gene is left open where the match is weak. Clone size is given for some rows only: seen once, a few or many times, or a class if the clone is expanded.

TRBV11-3	TRBJ2-1	NA	NA	CASSFTSYNEQFF	TGTGCCAGCAGCTTCACCTCCTACAATGAGCAGTTCTTC
TRBV18	TRBJ2-7	NA	TRBD2	CASSPQALAGGDEQYF	TGTGCCAGCTCACCACAGGCGCTAGCGGGAGGAGACGAGCAGTACTTC
TRBV7-9	TRBJ2-1	NA	TRBD2	CASSLALAGYNEQFF	TGTGCCAGCAGCTTGGCACTAGCGGGCTACAATGAGCAGTTCTTC
TRBV7-3	TRBJ2-7	NA	TRBD2	CASSLRSSGSGYEQYF	TGTGCCAGCAGCTTAAGGAGTAGCGGGAGTGGGTACGAGCAGTACTTC
TRBV5-4	TRBJ1-2	NA	TRBD1	CASSLGQGDGYTF	TGTGCCAGCAGCTTGGGACAGGGAGACGGCTACACCTTC
TRBV28	TRBJ1-5	NA	TRBD1	CASIPGQGSQPQHF	TGTGCCAGCATCCCCGGACAGGGAAGTCAGCCCCAGCATTTT
TRBV5-4	TRBJ2-1	NA	NA	CASSLGSGVNEQFF	TGTGCCAGCAGCTTGGGGTCGGGAGTCAATGAGCAGTTCTTC
TRBV30	TRBJ2-1	once	NA	CAYKVSSYNEQFF	TGTGCCTACAAGGTGAGCTCCTACAATGAGCAGTTCTTC
TRBV28	TRBJ2-4	NA	NA	CASSTEYGTSSF	TGTGCCAGCAGTACAGAGTACGGGACATCCTCCTTC
TRBV7-9	TRBJ2-5	NA	TRBD2	CASSLRTSGKETQYF	TGTGCCAGCAGCTTACGGACTAGCGGAAAAGAGACCCAGTACTTC
TRBV19	TRBJ1-2	NA	NA	CASSISTGPRYGYTF	TGTGCCAGTAGTATATCCACGGGACCGCGCTATGGCTACACCTTC
TRBV19	TRBJ2-5	NA	NA	CASRVRQDQETQYF	TGTGCCAGTAGGGTCCGACAGGACCAAGAGACCCAGTACTTC
TRBV2	TRBJ1-6	NA	NA	CASSEAGPPLDF	TGTGCCAGCAGTGAAGCGGGACCACCTCTTGACTTT
TRBV5-4	TRBJ2-1	NA	NA	CASSSGRTDIKTQQFF	TGTGCCAGCAGCTCGGGACGGACAGATATAAAGACGCAGCAGTTCTTC
TRBV7-8	TRBJ1-1	NA	TRBD1	CASSWDRGTEAFF	TGTGCCAGCAGCTGGGACAGGGGGACTGAAGCTTTCTTT
TRBV5-4	TRBJ2-7	NA	TRBD1	CASSLAEGGGQYF	TGTGCCAGCAGCTTGGCCGAAGGGGGCGGGCAGTACTTC
TRBV10-2	TRBJ1-4	NA	NA	CASSLRTVEREKLFF	TGCGCCAGCAGCCTTAGGACGGTGGAAAGGGAGAAACTGTTTTTT
TRBV28	TRBJ2-5	NA	TRBD1	CASSSGTGATLGTQYF	TGTGCCAGCAGTTCCGGGACAGGGGCCACCCTGGGGACCCAGTACTTC
TRBV19	TRBJ1-4	NA	NA	CASRQLTDEKLFF	TGTGCCAGTAGACAACTGACGGATGAAAAACTGTTTTTT
TRBV27	TRBJ2-2	NA	TRBD2	CASSRPRASGSNTGELFF	TGTGCCAGCAGCCGTCCCCGTGCTAGCGGGAGTAACACCGGGGAGCTGTTTTTT
TRBV28	TRBJ2-6	NA	NA	CASSPTGANVLTF	TGTGCCAGCAGCCCTACTGGGGCCAACGTCCTGACTTTC
TRBV5-1	TRBJ2-3	NA	TRBD1	CASSLEQGTDTQYF	TGCGCCAGCAGCTTGGAACAGGGGACAGATACGCAGTATTTT
TRBV30	TRBJ1-1	few	NA	CAWSPNGEAFF	TGTGCCTGGAGCCCCAACGGGGAAGCTTTCTTT
TRBV10-1	TRBJ1-4	NA	NA	CASRKTGTRVYEKLFF	TGCGCCAGCAGAAAAACCGGGACAAGGGTTTATGAAAAACTGTTTTTT
TRBV2	TRBJ1-5	NA	TRBD1	CASRAGTGVDQPQHF	TGTGCCAGCAGAGCCGGGACAGGGGTAGATCAGCCCCAGCATTTT
TRBV7-6	TRBJ2-1	NA	NA	CASSSRFGLELNEQFF	TGTGCCAGCAGCTCACGTTTTGGGCTAGAGCTCAATGAGCAGTTCTTC
TRBV7-8	TRBJ1-5	NA	NA	CASSLGLNQPQHF	TGTGCCAGCAGCTTAGGCCTCAATCAGCCCCAGCATTTT
TRBV28	TRBJ1-5	few	NA	CASSFRGTVYQPQHF	TGTGCCAGCAGTTTTCGAGGTACCGTCTATCAGCCCCAGCATTTT
TRBV5-1	TRBJ1-1	NA	NA	CASSPGVQDSFTEAFF	TGCGCCAGCAGCCCGGGGGTACAGGACAGTTTCACTGAAGCTTTCTTT
TRBV7-3	TRBJ2-1	NA	NA	CASSREGRSGNEQFF	TGTGCCAGCAGCCGTGAAGGCCGCTCGGGGAATGAGCAGTTCTTC
TRBV5-1	TRBJ1-1	NA	NA	CASSSLGHDTEAFF	TGCGCCAGCAGCTCCCTAGGGCATGACACTGAAGCTTTCTTT
TRBV5-1	TRBJ2-1	NA	NA	CASSAIGLNEQFF	TGCGCCAGCAGCGCAATAGGACTTAATGAGCAGTTCTTC
TRBV5-1	TRBJ1-3	NA	TRBD1	CASSMGQGGGNTIYF	TGCGCCAGCAGCATGGGACAGGGAGGAGGAAACACCATATATTTT
TRBV7-6	TRBJ2-5	NA	NA	CASSLESTLAKVKTQYF	TGTGCCAGCAGCCTAGAGTCGACGCTCGCGAAAGTGAAGACCCAGTACTTC
TRBV6-5	TRBJ2-7	NA	TRBD1	CASSYSGPGGSYEQYF	TGTGCCAGCAGTTACTCCGGGCCAGGGGGAAGCTACGAGCAGTACTTC
TRBV5-1	TRBJ1-4	NA	TRBD1	CASSPGQGLEKLFF	TGCGCCAGCAGCCCCGGACAGGGACTTGAAAAACTGTTTTTT
TRBV20-1	TRBJ1-1	NA	NA	CSGTVNTEAFF	TGCAGTGGTACAGTCAACACTGAAGCTTTCTTT
TRBV30	TRBJ2-7	once	TRBD1	CAWRNRGVSYEQYF	TGTGCCTGGAGGAACAGGGGGGTCTCCTACGAGCAGTACTTC
TRBV12-5	TRBJ2-5	NA	NA	CASGLGGGETQYF	TGTGCTAGTGGTCTTGGGGGTGGAGAGACCCAGTACTTC
TRBV5-3	TRBJ2-5	NA	NA	CARSSVRGRFQETQYF	TGTGCCAGAAGCTCGGTTCGTGGGAGGTTCCAAGAGACCCAGTACTTC
TRBV4-1	TRBJ2-3	NA	TRBD2	CASSQDELAPGWAQYF	TGCGCCAGCAGCCAAGATGAACTAGCGCCCGGTTGGGCGCAGTATTTT
TRBV18	TRBJ2-5	NA	NA	CASSPRGLQETQYF	TGTGCCAGCTCACCCAGGGGCCTCCAAGAGACCCAGTACTTC
TRBV5-1	TRBJ2-7	NA	TRBD2	CASSWRTSGSYEQYF	TGCGCCAGCAGCTGGAGGACTAGCGGCTCCTACGAGCAGTACTTC
TRBV10-3	TRBJ2-7	NA	TRBD2	CAISESIGRSYEQYF	TGTGCCATCAGTGAGTCGATCGGGAGGTCCTACGAGCAGTACTTC
TRBV6-5	TRBJ1-1	NA	TRBD1	CASSLTGGAAEAFF	TGTGCCAGCAGTTTGACAGGGGGCGCCGCTGAAGCTTTCTTT
TRBV27	TRBJ2-1	NA	NA	CASSLRGAYNEQFF	TGTGCCAGCAGTTTAAGGGGGGCCTACAATGAGCAGTTCTTC
TRBV2	TRBJ1-3	NA	NA	CASSDGRAGNTIYF	TGTGCCAGCAGTGATGGCAGGGCTGGAAACACCATATATTTT
TRBV5-1	TRBJ2-1	NA	NA	CASSRGEVNEQFF	TGCGCCAGCAGCCGCGGGGAGGTCAATGAGCAGTTCTTC
TRBV11-2	TRBJ1-3	NA	NA	CASSFTGNTIYF	TGTGCCAGCAGCTTTACTGGAAACACCATATATTTT
TRBV9	TRBJ2-2	NA	TRBD2	CASSVTGGIYTGELFF	TGTGCCAGCAGCGTAACGGGAGGGATTTACACCGGGGAGCTGTTTTTT
TRBV29-1	TRBJ1-1	NA	NA	CSVRGGGVTEAFF	TGCAGCGTCCGAGGTGGGGGGGTGACTGAAGCTTTCTTT
TRBV7-2	TRBJ1-2	NA	NA	CASSYDPTGNYGYTF	TGTGCCAGCAGCTACGACCCGACAGGAAACTATGGCTACACCTTC
TRBV6-5	TRBJ1-2	NA	TRBD1	CASSYLGPGQGNGYTF	TGTGCCAGCAGTTACCTGGGACCGGGACAGGGAAACGGCTACACCTTC
TRBV15	TRBJ2-7	NA	NA	CATSRTTGTVYEQYF	TGTGCCACCAGCAGAACCACCGGGACGGTCTACGAGCAGTACTTC
TRBV2	TRBJ2-3	NA	NA	CASSDQGGALGATQYF	TGTGCCAGCAGTGATCAGGGGGGAGCTCTTGGGGCTACGCAGTATTTT
TRBV30	TRBJ1-1	NA	NA	CAWRFAWGNTEAFF	TGTGCCTGGAGGTTTGCTTGGGGGAACACTGAAGCTTTCTTT
TRBV29-1	TRBJ2-5	NA	NA	CSVGLVLYQETQYF	TGCAGCGTTGGCCTTGTATTGTACCAAGAGACCCAGTACTTC
TRBV4-1	TRBJ2-7	NA	NA	CASSLNRAWADSSYEQYF	TGCGCCAGCAGCCTGAATAGGGCATGGGCGGATAGCTCCTACGAGCAGTACTTC
TRBV18	TRBJ2-4	NA	TRBD1	CASSPATGGTGNIQYF	TGTGCCAGCTCACCGGCGACAGGGGGGACGGGAAACATTCAGTACTTC